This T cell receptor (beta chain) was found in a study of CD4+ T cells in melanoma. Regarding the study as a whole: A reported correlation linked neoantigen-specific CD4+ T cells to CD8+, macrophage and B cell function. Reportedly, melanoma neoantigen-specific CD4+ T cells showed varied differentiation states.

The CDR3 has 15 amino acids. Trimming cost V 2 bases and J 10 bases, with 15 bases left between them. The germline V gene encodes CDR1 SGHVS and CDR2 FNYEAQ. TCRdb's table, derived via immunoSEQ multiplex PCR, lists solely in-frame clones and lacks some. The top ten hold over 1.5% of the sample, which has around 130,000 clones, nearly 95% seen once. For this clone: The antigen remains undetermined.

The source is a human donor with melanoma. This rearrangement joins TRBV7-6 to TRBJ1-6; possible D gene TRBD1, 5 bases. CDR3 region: CASSLMGQGGSPLHF. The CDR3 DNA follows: TGTGCCAGCAGCTTAATGGGTCAGGGCGGCTCACCCCTCCACTTT.